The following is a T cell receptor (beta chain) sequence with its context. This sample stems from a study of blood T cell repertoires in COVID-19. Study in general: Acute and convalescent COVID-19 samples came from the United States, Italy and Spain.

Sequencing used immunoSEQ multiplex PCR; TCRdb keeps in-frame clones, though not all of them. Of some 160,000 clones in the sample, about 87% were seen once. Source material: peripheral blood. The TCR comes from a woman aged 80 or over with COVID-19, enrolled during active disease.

In DNA form, the CDR3 reads TGTGCCAGCAGCCCCGGGACAGGGGTCCACGAGCAGTACTTC. Amino acids: CASSPGTGVHEQYF. This chain uses TRBV28 with TRBJ2-7, with 10 positions matching TRBD1. Germline V gene lookup returns CDR1 MDHEN and CDR2 SYDVKM. The CDR3 has 14 residues. After removal of 6 bases from V and 5 bases from J, the junction contained 7 bases not matched to a gene. Full variable domain (outside the CDR3, taken from reference TRBV28 and TRBJ2-7): DVKVTQSSRYLVKRTGEKVFLECVQDMDHENMFWYRQDPGLGLRLIYFSYDVKMKEKGDIPEGYSVSREKKERFSLILESASTNQTSMYLCASSPGTGVHEQYFGPGTRLTVT.